The T cell receptor (beta chain) under discussion was sequenced for a study of blood T cell repertoires in COVID-19. The wider study: Both acute and convalescent COVID-19 samples were obtained from the United States, Italy and Spain.

The germline V gene encodes CDR1 SGHNT and CDR2 YENEEA. Trimming took 5 bases from V and 8 from J, leaving 7 bases between them. CDR3 length equals 11 residues. Sequencing was performed with immunoSEQ multiplex PCR; in TCRdb, only in-frame clones are kept and a portion is missing. The data contain a few hundred thousand clones, roughly 80% of them singletons. The chain recombines TRBV11-3 with TRBJ2-4, with D possibly matching TRBD2 (5 bases). The sequencing sample was made of PBMCs or T cells enriched from blood (not recorded which). The clonotype originates from a woman aged 50 to 60 who had recovered from COVID-19. CDR3 loop: CASSRADIQYF. Here the CDR3 DNA reads TGTGCCAGCAGCCGAGCGGACATTCAGTACTTC. Variable domain in full (rest from reference TRBV11-3 and TRBJ2-4): EAGVVQSPRYKIIEKKQPVAFWCNPISGHNTLYWYLQNLGQGPELLIRYENEEAVDDSQLPKDRFSAERLKGVDSTLKIQPAELGDSAVYLCASSRADIQYFGAGTRLSVL.